A single sample gave rise to the 2 T cell receptor beta chains below, sequenced in a study of blood T cell repertoires in COVID-19. Method: immunoSEQ multiplex PCR; TCRdb's copy keeps in-frame clones and lacks some. This repertoire shows roughly 300,000 clones, more than 75% found once; its top ten account for approximately 5%. What was sequenced was PBMCs or T cells enriched from blood (not recorded which). The receptors shown here come from a woman aged 25 to 45 who had recovered from COVID-19.

In its sample, this clone was seen a few times. J is TRBJ2-7 and V is TRBV28, with 10 positions matching TRBD2. The CDR3 runs to 14 residues. V shed 4 bases and J 6 bases; nucleotides not matched to a gene: 6. Germline V gene sequence: CDR1 MDHEN, CDR2 SYDVKM. As DNA, the CDR3 is TGTGCCAGCAGTTCTCCTAGCGGGGGCCGCGAGCAGTACTTC. The encoded protein is CASSSPSGGREQYF.

This clone was observed a handful of times. The V gene is TRBV15, the J gene TRBJ2-3; TRBD2 agrees at 8 bases. The V segment lost 5 bases and the J segment 9 bases; nucleotides outside the gene matches: 7. The germline V gene encodes CDR1 LNHNV and CDR2 YYDKDF (reference sequence). The CDR3 totals 13 residues. CDR3: CATSFGGGRTQYF. The CDR3 region has the DNA TGTGCCACCAGCTTCGGGGGGGGGCGCACGCAGTATTTT. Looking up the rest from reference TRBV15 and TRBJ2-3 gives the full variable domain: DAMVIQNPRYQVTQFGKPVTLSCSQTLNHNVMYWYQQKSSQAPKLLFHYYDKDFNNEADTPDNFQSRRPNTSFCFLDIRSPGLGDTAMYLCATSFGGGRTQYFGPGTRLTVL.